The 27 T cell receptor beta chains below were found in one sample sequenced in a study of CD8 T cells in ankylosing spondylitis. TCRdb reanalysed the 5' RACE reads using MiXCR and keeps one entry per CDR3 protein. The repertoire consists of 150,000 to 250,000 distinct CDR3 sequences, with 9.5% to 15% occurring once and the leading ten covering 16%. The material sequenced was blood, either unsorted or a sorted T cell fraction (not recorded which). Source of these receptors: a male donor with ankylosing spondylitis or in good health (not recorded which).

This clonotype occurred many times. The chain combines TRBV12-3 or TRBV12-4 with TRBJ2-7; 7 bases align to TRBD1. Trimming at V came to 4 bases and at J to 4 bases, leaving 7 bases not matched to a gene. This CDR3 is built from 14 residues. This CDR3 reads CASSSPWDSYEQYF. The CDR3 DNA reads TGTGCCAGCAGTTCCCCTTGGGACAGTTACGAGCAGTACTTC.

The chain links TRBV12-3 or TRBV12-4 to TRBJ2-7; 7 bases align to TRBD1. The length of the CDR3 is 13 residues. Trimming removed 8 bases from V and 5 bases from J; junction bases left unmatched: 9. CDR3 sequence reads: CASGIGGADEQYF. The CDR3 bases are TGTGCCAGCGGAATAGGGGGCGCAGACGAGCAGTACTTC.

This chain joins TRBV19 and TRBJ2-3; D call uncertain. CDR1 is LNHDA, CDR2 SQIVND, per germline (reference sequence). The CDR3 length is 12 residues. V was shortened by 2 bases and J by 4 bases, with 4 bases between the two germline ends. The CDR3 here is CASSIPPDTQYF. For the CDR3, the DNA is TGTGCCAGTAGTATACCCCCAGATACGCAGTATTTT. Together with reference TRBV19 and TRBJ2-3, the CDR3 gives the full variable domain: DGGITQSPKYLFRKEGQNVTLSCEQNLNHDAMYWYRQDPGQGLRLIYYSQIVNDFQKGDIAEGYSVSREKKESFPLTVTSAQKNPTAFYLCASSIPPDTQYFGPGTRLTVL.

This clonotype showed up just a few times. The rearrangement joins TRBV7-8 to TRBJ1-6; 10 bases align to TRBD1. J was trimmed by 0 bases and V by 5 bases; bases with no gene match: 7. The length of the CDR3 is 18 residues. Per germline, CDR1 SGHVS and CDR2 FQNEAQ. The CDR3 DNA reads TGTGCCAGCAGCACGTCGGGACAGGGGAGCTCCTATAATTCACCCCTCCACTTT. It is translated as CASSTSGQGSSYNSPLHF.

This clonotype was detected only a few times. This chain joins TRBV6-2 or TRBV6-3 and TRBJ1-1, with 7 bases identical to TRBD1. The V and J ends lost 0 bases and 5 bases, in that order; junction bases with no gene match: 6. The CDR3 length is 15 residues. Per the germline V gene, CDR1 is MNHEY and CDR2 is SVGEGT. The CDR3 DNA reads as TGTGCCAGCAGTTACTCCAGGGGGAGTGATACTGAAGCTTTCTTT. Its protein is CASSYSRGSDTEAFF.

This clonotype was detected a few times. The V call is TRBV11-3, the J call TRBJ2-3; TRBD2 might be the D (7 bases). CDR1 and CDR2 (germline): SGHNT, YENEEA. The V gene lost 2 bases and the J gene lost 4 bases, with 16 bases spanning the gap. CDR3 length: 16 amino acids. The CDR3: CASSLIAGAPPDTQYF. The CDR3, as DNA: TGTGCCAGCAGCTTAATTGCGGGGGCGCCCCCAGATACGCAGTATTTT.

This clonotype was counted between two and nine times. The chain employs TRBV6-1 and TRBJ1-2; a weak D match, TRBD1 (6 bases). Germline CDR1 is MNHNS and CDR2 is SASEGT. V was pared by 5 bases and J by 7 bases, with 14 bases between. This CDR3 contains 13 residues. In DNA, the CDR3 is TGTGCCAGCAGTCCAGGGGAAACGGGTGGCTACACCTTC. Protein sequence: CASSPGETGGYTF.

This clonotype showed up many times. The chain is built from TRBV25-1 and TRBJ1-1, with 9 bases matching TRBD1. CDR1 is MGHDK and CDR2 is SYGVNS in the germline V gene. V shed 1 base and J 5 bases; nucleotides not matched to a gene: 8. The CDR3 contains 16 residues. DNA of the CDR3: TGTGCCAGCAGTGAATCCCTCGACAGGGGGGCAACTGAAGCTTTCTTT. This gives the protein CASSESLDRGATEAFF.

The chain carries TRBV6-5 and TRBJ1-1; D remains ambiguous. Germline CDR1 MNHEY, CDR2 SVGAGI. The ends were cut back, 0 bases at V and 1 base at J, with 9 bases in the middle. This CDR3 is 15 amino acids long. CDR3 protein: CASSYSGNSNTEAFF. Written as DNA, the CDR3 is TGTGCCAGCAGTTACTCGGGCAATTCGAACACTGAAGCTTTCTTT.

This clonotype was seen a handful of times. This chain uses TRBV10-3 with TRBJ2-3; the D is unclear. The CDR3 sequence is 12 residues long. Germline V gives CDR1 ENHRY, CDR2 SYGVKD. Trimming took 3 bases from V and 6 from J, leaving 7 bases between them. The CDR3 here is CAISDPPDTQYF. CDR3 nucleotides: TGTGCCATCAGTGACCCCCCGGATACGCAGTATTTT.

The chain couples TRBV7-9 to TRBJ2-7; D is possibly TRBD2 (6 bases). Germline V gene data show CDR1 as SEHNR and CDR2 as FQNEAQ (reference sequence). Trimming left V 7 bases short and J 3 bases short, with 16 bases between. The length of the CDR3 is 14 residues. CDR3 nucleotides: TGTGCCAGCACCCCAGACACCGGGGGCTACGAGCAGTACTTC. Translated, it gives CASTPDTGGYEQYF.

The V gene is TRBV6-2 or TRBV6-3, the J gene TRBJ2-5, with D possibly TRBD2 on 6 matching bases. There are 20 residues in the CDR3. V was cut by 2 bases and J by 1 base, with 26 bases left in between. Per germline, CDR1 MNHEY and CDR2 SVGEGT. CDR3 sequence (DNA): TGTGCCAGCAGTTACCATACGAGGCATATGTCTTGGCGGGGCCAAGAGACCCAGTACTTC. Translating gives CASSYHTRHMSWRGQETQYF.

Many counts were recorded for this clonotype. The chain employs TRBV3-1 and TRBJ2-1; 10 bases align to TRBD2. The CDR3 length is 15 residues. J was trimmed by 10 bases and V by 4 bases; bases with no gene match: 10. Germline CDR1 is LGHDT and CDR2 is YNNKEL (reference sequence). CDR3 sequence (DNA): TGTGCCAGCAGCCTCGGACTAGCGGTGGCATTGGAGCAGTTCTTC. Encoded protein: CASSLGLAVALEQFF.

This clonotype has a handful of counts. V is TRBV9 and J is TRBJ2-7; 9 nucleotides line up with TRBD2. With V trimmed by 1 base and J by 0 bases, 5 bases remained unmatched. This CDR3 comprises 16 residues. Looked up from germline, CDR1 is SGDLS and CDR2 is YYNGEE. The CDR3 sequence: CASSVLAGASSYEQYF. CDR3 coding DNA: TGTGCCAGCAGCGTATTAGCGGGGGCCTCCTCCTACGAGCAGTACTTC.

This clonotype was counted only a few times. The chain joins TRBV11-2 to TRBJ2-7; weak D call: TRBD2 (6 bases). The CDR3 has 16 residues. CDR1 and CDR2 from the germline V gene are SGHAT and FQNNGV. Trimming cost V 1 base and J 2 bases, with 15 bases left between them. CDR3: CASSLGQAGGTYEQYF. In DNA form, the CDR3 reads TGTGCCAGCAGCTTAGGCCAAGCGGGTGGGACCTACGAGCAGTACTTC. Full variable domain (remainder filled in from reference TRBV11-2 and TRBJ2-7): EAGVAQSPRYKIIEKRQSVAFWCNPISGHATLYWYQQILGQGPKLLIQFQNNGVVDDSQLPKDRFSAERLKGVDSTLKIQPAKLEDSAVYLCASSLGQAGGTYEQYFGPGTRLTVT.

V usage is TRBV9 and J usage is TRBJ1-1, with a tentative D call TRBD1 (5 bases). The CDR3 loop spans 14 amino acids. V lost 3 bases and J 1 base, leaving 10 bases between the germline ends. CDR1 and CDR2 from the germline V gene are SGDLS and YYNGEE. The CDR3 loop is CASSGGTTNTEAFF. CDR3 DNA sequence: TGTGCCAGCAGCGGAGGGACCACGAACACTGAAGCTTTCTTT.

The chain carries TRBV4-1 and TRBJ2-3; D is perhaps TRBD2 (6 bases). Between the trimmed V and J ends, which lost 5 bases and 0 bases, there was a span of 15 bases. Germline V gene data show CDR1 as MGHRA and CDR2 as YSYEKL. This CDR3 spans 16 amino acids. CDR3 residues: CASSLGLADSTDTQYF. CDR3 sequence (DNA): TGCGCCAGCAGCTTGGGATTAGCGGATAGCACAGATACGCAGTATTTT.

The chain carries TRBV7-9 and TRBJ2-1, with 7 bases lining up with TRBD1. Looked up from germline, CDR1 is SEHNR and CDR2 is FQNEAQ (reference sequence). The CDR3 is made up of 14 amino acids. V was clipped by 8 bases and J by 2 bases; unmatched bases: 6. This CDR3 reads CASEQGLAYNEQFF. For the CDR3, the DNA is TGTGCCAGCGAACAGGGGCTGGCCTACAATGAGCAGTTCTTC. Using reference TRBV7-9 and TRBJ2-1 for the parts outside the CDR3, the full variable domain is DTGVSQNPRHKITKRGQNVTFRCDPISEHNRLYWYRQTLGQGPEFLTYFQNEAQLEKSRLLSDRFSAERPKGSFSTLEIQRTEQGDSAMYLCASEQGLAYNEQFFGPGTRLTVL.

This chain links TRBV12-3 or TRBV12-4 with TRBJ2-2; D is uncertain. This CDR3 is built from 13 residues. V lost 10 bases and J 2 bases, leaving 11 bases between the germline ends. The CDR3 protein is CAMSFINTGELFF. Written as DNA, the CDR3 is TGTGCCATGAGTTTTATCAACACCGGGGAGCTGTTTTTT.

This clonotype was counted only a few times. The V and J genes are TRBV30 and TRBJ2-1; D uncertain. This CDR3 spans 14 amino acids. V was pared by 5 bases and J by 0 bases, with 11 bases between. Germline assignment: CDR1 GTSNPN and CDR2 SVGIG (reference sequence). The CDR3 bases are TGTGCCTGGGGGCGCGGAAGCTCCTACAATGAGCAGTTCTTC. It yields the protein CAWGRGSSYNEQFF.

The chain recombines TRBV4-1 with TRBJ2-7; 7 bases are shared with TRBD1. After removal of 4 bases from V and 5 bases from J, the junction contained 8 bases not matched to a gene. Germline assignment: CDR1 MGHRA and CDR2 YSYEKL. The CDR3 contains 14 residues. The CDR3 nucleotides are TGCGCCAGCAGCCGTGATGAGGGGGCGAACGAGCAGTACTTC. This sequence encodes CASSRDEGANEQYF.

The genes are TRBV4-1 and TRBJ2-7; TRBD2 aligns across 9 bases. With 3 bases clipped from V and 1 base from J, the junction kept 4 bases outside the gene matches. The length of the CDR3 is 15 residues. Germline V lookup: CDR1 MGHRA, CDR2 YSYEKL. The CDR3 sequence: CASSHAGGLSYEQYF. Here the CDR3 DNA reads TGCGCCAGCAGCCACGCGGGGGGGTTGTCCTACGAGCAGTACTTC.

J is TRBJ2-5 and V is TRBV12-3 or TRBV12-4, with no clear D. This CDR3 is built from 13 residues. Trimming shortened V by 1 base and J by 3 bases, and 6 bases separated the two germline ends. This chain's CDR3 is CASSLEGKETQYF. The CDR3, as DNA: TGTGCCAGCAGTTTAGAGGGTAAAGAGACCCAGTACTTC.

This clonotype appeared a few times. V gene TRBV20-1 combines with J gene TRBJ1-1; D is unclear. CDR1 is DFQATT, CDR2 SNEGSKA, per germline (reference sequence). The CDR3 spans 13 residues. CDR3 DNA sequence: TGCAGGGCGAGGGCCATATCGAACACTGAAGCTTTCTTT. It encodes CRARAISNTEAFF.

This clonotype was seen a handful of times. V gene TRBV3-1 combines with J gene TRBJ2-1; 13 bases match TRBD2. J lost 7 bases, V lost 4 bases, and 19 bases had no gene match. The CDR3 consists of 20 residues. CDR1 LGHDT and CDR2 YNNKEL come from the germline V gene (reference sequence). This chain's CDR3 is CASSPPYGLAGDQNPNEQFF. The CDR3 DNA reads TGTGCCAGCAGCCCACCCTATGGACTAGCGGGAGACCAGAACCCTAATGAGCAGTTCTTC.

Many counts were recorded for this clonotype. V gene TRBV28 combines with J gene TRBJ2-1, with D maybe TRBD2 (6 bases). The CDR3 loop spans 13 amino acids. Deletions cut 3 bases from V and 8 bases from J, with 11 bases between. Germline CDR1 and CDR2: MDHEN and SYDVKM. The CDR3 sequence: CASSLGGVDEQFF. CDR3 nucleotide sequence: TGTGCCAGCAGTTTGGGGGGAGTCGATGAGCAGTTCTTC.

This clonotype has at least ten counts. The rearrangement links TRBV25-1 to TRBJ2-7; TRBD1 matches at 7 bases. Trimming at V came to 6 bases and at J to 2 bases, leaving 4 bases not matched to a gene. CDR3 length equals 13 residues. Germline V gene data show CDR1 as MGHDK and CDR2 as SYGVNS. The CDR3 DNA is TGTGCCAGCAGCCCCGGGACAGCCTACGAGCAGTACTTC. Translation gives CASSPGTAYEQYF.